The T cell receptor beta chain under discussion was sequenced for a study of blood T cell repertoires in COVID-19. Study-level information: The samples span acute and convalescent COVID-19 from the United States, Italy and Spain. The cDNA or gDNA used as material had been derived from T cells, B-cell-depleted T cells, or PBMCs.

The Seattle site enrolled patients during active infection and followed them longitudinally. Study processing details: Amplifying reference gene primers gave estimates of nucleated cell counts. The assay was immunoSEQ multiplex PCR, and TCRdb's table has in-frame clones only and misses some. For V, J and clone size, that table is used; D and trimming come from the DNA. The sample consists of under 450,000 clones, around 88% of them appearing once. The CDR3 sequence is 16 residues long. Germline trimming cut 0 bases from V and 2 bases from J; bases unmatched to any gene: 5. From germline, CDR1 is SGHRS and CDR2 YFSETQ.

The material sequenced was peripheral blood. The V gene is TRBV5-1, the J gene TRBJ2-3, with 8 bases aligning to TRBD2. This clonotype was obtained from a woman between 45 and 60 years old with COVID-19, enrolled during active disease. The CDR3 region is CASSLGSGGYTDTQYF. Written as DNA, the CDR3 is TGCGCCAGCAGCTTGGGCAGCGGGGGCTACACAGATACGCAGTATTTT.